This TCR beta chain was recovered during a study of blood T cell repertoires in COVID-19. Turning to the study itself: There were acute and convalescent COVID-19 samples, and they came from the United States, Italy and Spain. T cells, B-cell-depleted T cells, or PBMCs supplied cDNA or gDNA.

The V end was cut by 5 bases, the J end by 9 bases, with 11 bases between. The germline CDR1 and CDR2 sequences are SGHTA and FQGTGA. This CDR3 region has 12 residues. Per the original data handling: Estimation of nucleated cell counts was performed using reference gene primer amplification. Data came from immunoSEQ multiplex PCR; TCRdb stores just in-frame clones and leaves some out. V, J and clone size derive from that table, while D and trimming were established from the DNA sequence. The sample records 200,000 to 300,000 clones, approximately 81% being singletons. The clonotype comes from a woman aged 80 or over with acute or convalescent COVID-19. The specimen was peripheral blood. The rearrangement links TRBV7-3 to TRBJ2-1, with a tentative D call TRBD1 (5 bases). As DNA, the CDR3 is TGTGCCAGCAGCCCCTCTCAGGGTGAGCAGTTCTTC. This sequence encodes CASSPSQGEQFF.